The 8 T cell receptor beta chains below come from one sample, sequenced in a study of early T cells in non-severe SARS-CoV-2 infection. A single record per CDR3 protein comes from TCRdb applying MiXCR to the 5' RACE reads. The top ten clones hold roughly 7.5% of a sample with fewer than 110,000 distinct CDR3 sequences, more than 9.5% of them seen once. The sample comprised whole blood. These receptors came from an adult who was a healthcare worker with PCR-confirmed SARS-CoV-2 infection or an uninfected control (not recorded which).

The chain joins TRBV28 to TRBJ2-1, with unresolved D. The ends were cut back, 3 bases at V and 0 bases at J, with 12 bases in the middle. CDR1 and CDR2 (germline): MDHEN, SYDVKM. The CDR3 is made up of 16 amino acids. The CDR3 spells CASSFIQSSSYNEQFF. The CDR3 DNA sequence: TGTGCCAGCAGTTTCATCCAGTCGAGCTCCTACAATGAGCAGTTCTTC.

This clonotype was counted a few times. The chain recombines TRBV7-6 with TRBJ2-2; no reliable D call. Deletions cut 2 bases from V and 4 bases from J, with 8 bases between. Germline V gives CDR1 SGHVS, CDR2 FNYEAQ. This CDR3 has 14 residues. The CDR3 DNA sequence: TGTGCCAGCAGCTTAATGGGCCGCACCGGGGAGCTGTTTTTT. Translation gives CASSLMGRTGELFF.

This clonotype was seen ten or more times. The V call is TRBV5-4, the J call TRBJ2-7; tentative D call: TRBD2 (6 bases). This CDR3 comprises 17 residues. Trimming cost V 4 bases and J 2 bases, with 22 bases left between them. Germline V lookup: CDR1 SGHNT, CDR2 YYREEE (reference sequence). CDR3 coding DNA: TGTGCCAGCAGCCCGAATTCCCGGTCGGGGGTCGCCTACGAGCAGTACTTC. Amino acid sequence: CASSPNSRSGVAYEQYF. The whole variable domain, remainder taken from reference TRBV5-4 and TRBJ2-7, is ETGVTQSPTHLIKTRGQQVTLRCSSQSGHNTVSWYQQALGQGPQFIFQYYREEENGRGNFPPRFSGLQFPNYSSELNVNALELDDSALYLCASSPNSRSGVAYEQYFGPGTRLTVT.

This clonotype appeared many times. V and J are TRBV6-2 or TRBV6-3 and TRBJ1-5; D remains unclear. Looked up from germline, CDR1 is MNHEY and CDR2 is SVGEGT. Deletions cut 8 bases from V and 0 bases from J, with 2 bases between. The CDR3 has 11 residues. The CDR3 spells CASCSNQPQHF. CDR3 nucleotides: TGTGCCAGCTGTAGCAATCAGCCCCAGCATTTT.

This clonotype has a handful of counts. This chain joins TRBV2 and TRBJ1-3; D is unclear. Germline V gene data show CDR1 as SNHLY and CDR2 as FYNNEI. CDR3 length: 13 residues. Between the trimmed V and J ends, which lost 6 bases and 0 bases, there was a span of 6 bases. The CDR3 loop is CASSGGSGNTIYF. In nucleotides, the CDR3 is TGTGCCAGCAGCGGCGGCTCTGGAAACACCATATATTTT. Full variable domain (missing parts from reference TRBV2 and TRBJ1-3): EPEVTQTPSHQVTQMGQEVILRCVPISNHLYFYWYRQILGQKVEFLVSFYNNEISEKSEIFDDQFSVERPDGSNFTLKIRSTKLEDSAMYFCASSGGSGNTIYFGEGSWLTVV.

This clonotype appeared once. This CDR3 is CASSYRLSLAQYF. In DNA, the CDR3 is TGTGCCAGCAGTTACCGTCTTTCTCTTGCGCAGTATTTT. V and J are TRBV9 and TRBJ2-3; D ambiguous. The germline gives CDR1 SGDLS, CDR2 YYNGEE. Trimming removed 5 bases from V and 10 bases from J, with 17 bases in between. The CDR3 totals 13 residues.

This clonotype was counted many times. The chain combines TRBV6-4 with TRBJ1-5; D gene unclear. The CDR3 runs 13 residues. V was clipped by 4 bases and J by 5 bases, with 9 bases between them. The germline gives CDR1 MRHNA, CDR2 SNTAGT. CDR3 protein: CASSVGLDQPQHF. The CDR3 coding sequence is TGTGCCAGCAGTGTGGGGTTGGATCAGCCCCAGCATTTT.

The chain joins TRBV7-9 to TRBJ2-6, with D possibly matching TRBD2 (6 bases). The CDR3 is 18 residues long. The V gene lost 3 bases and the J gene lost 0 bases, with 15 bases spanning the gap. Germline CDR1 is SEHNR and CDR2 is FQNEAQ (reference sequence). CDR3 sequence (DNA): TGTGCCAGCAGCTTTATCGCGGGACGGACCTCTGGGGCCAACGTCCTGACTTTC. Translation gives CASSFIAGRTSGANVLTF.